This passage covers 25 T cell receptor beta chains from one sample sequenced in a study of beta chain features in type 1 diabetes. The investigators reverse transcribed all of the isolated RNA, so they sequenced expressed TCRB transcripts. Repertoires were generated with immunoSEQ multiplex PCR, while TCRdb's copy carries only in-frame clones and drops some. In the table there are some 330,000 clones, 11% of which are singletons. Sequences were obtained from naive CD4+ T cells from blood. Receptors were obtained from a woman aged 25 to 45 in good health.

The chain has TRBV9 and TRBJ2-7; TRBD1 aligns across 7 bases. The V and J ends lost 0 bases and 1 base, in that order; junction bases with no gene match: 4. The germline gives CDR1 SGDLS, CDR2 YYNGEE. CDR3 size: 15 residues. CDR3 amino acids: CASSVDGQASYEQYF. In DNA form, the CDR3 reads TGTGCCAGCAGCGTAGATGGACAGGCATCCTACGAGCAGTACTTC.

The sample holds a few counts of this clone. The chain combines TRBV6-5 with TRBJ2-3, with 10 bases identical to TRBD2. The CDR3 consists of 15 residues. Per germline, CDR1 MNHEY and CDR2 SVGAGI. V was pared by 8 bases and J by 3 bases, with 8 bases of the junction left unmatched. CDR3 DNA sequence: TGTGCCAGCTCCCTAGCGGGAGTTGGTACAGATACGCAGTATTTT. This gives the protein CASSLAGVGTDTQYF.

This clone has only a few counts. The V gene is TRBV7-2, the J gene TRBJ2-7; TRBD2 matches at 11 bases. CDR1 and CDR2 (germline): SGHTA, FQGNSA. The CDR3 has 16 residues. After removal of 5 bases from V and 5 bases from J, the junction contained 11 bases not matched to a gene. This CDR3 reads CASSPSRTSGLNEQYF. The CDR3 DNA follows: TGTGCCAGCAGCCCTAGCCGGACTAGCGGGTTGAACGAGCAGTACTTC.

The chain recombines TRBV27 with TRBJ2-4; 7 nucleotides line up with TRBD1. The germline gives CDR1 MNHEY, CDR2 SMNVEV (reference sequence). The CDR3 extends over 15 amino acids. Trimming removed 5 bases from V and 8 bases from J; junction bases left unmatched: 12. CDR3 sequence reads: CASSTKTGAQDIQYF. In DNA form, the CDR3 reads TGTGCCAGCAGTACAAAAACAGGGGCCCAAGACATTCAGTACTTC.

This clone was observed a few times. The chain links TRBV5-1 to TRBJ2-3, with 7 bases that match TRBD2. Per germline, CDR1 SGHRS and CDR2 YFSETQ. The length of the CDR3 is 16 residues. J lost 0 bases, V lost 0 bases, and 4 bases had no gene match. Written as DNA, the CDR3 is TGCGCCAGCAGCTTGGGTCTAGCGGACAGCACAGATACGCAGTATTTT. Protein sequence: CASSLGLADSTDTQYF.

This chain connects TRBV7-2 to TRBJ2-3, with 7 positions matching TRBD2. J was trimmed by 2 bases and V by 5 bases; bases with no gene match: 16. The CDR3 totals 18 residues. The germline CDR1 and CDR2 sequences are SGHTA and FQGNSA. CDR3 amino acids: CASSQNGDRAGFTDTQYF. In DNA, the CDR3 is TGTGCCAGCAGCCAGAACGGGGATCGAGCGGGATTCACAGATACGCAGTATTTT.

Note on this clone: This same CDR3 is encoded by further DNA sequences in the sample. This chain links TRBV7-3 with TRBJ2-1; perhaps TRBD2 as D (5 bases). Germline CDR1 and CDR2: SGHTA and FQGTGA. The V end was cut by 3 bases, the J end by 10 bases, with 10 bases between. The length of the CDR3 is 12 residues. The CDR3 spells CASSLSGNEQFF. CDR3 nucleotides: TGTGCCAGCAGCTTGTCGGGAAACGAGCAGTTCTTC.

The chain links TRBV4-3 to TRBJ1-1; 7 bases are a match to TRBD1. The CDR3 has 17 amino acids. Germline values: CDR1 LGHNA, CDR2 YSLEER. V shed 3 bases and J 4 bases; nucleotides not matched to a gene: 14. DNA for the CDR3: TGCGCCAGCAGCCATATAGCCACAGGTGCAGGGGGCACTGAAGCTTTCTTT. Encoded protein: CASSHIATGAGGTEAFF.

The chain carries TRBV18 and TRBJ2-7; tentative D call: TRBD1 (5 bases). The germline gives CDR1 KGHSH, CDR2 LQKENI. The ends were cut back, 5 bases at V and 2 bases at J, with 10 bases in the middle. The CDR3 extends over 13 amino acids. CDR3 DNA sequence: TGTGCCAGCTCAGAAGGACACCCCTACGAGCAGTACTTC. Amino acid sequence: CASSEGHPYEQYF.

This clone turned up a few times. The chain links TRBV18 to TRBJ2-2; D uncertain. V was pared by 1 base and J by 7 bases, with 7 bases between. CDR1 is KGHSH and CDR2 is LQKENI in the germline V gene. This CDR3 spans 13 amino acids. DNA for the CDR3: TGTGCCAGCTCACCACGGCCGAACGGGGAGCTGTTTTTT. Its translation: CASSPRPNGELFF.

This clone was observed a few times. The rearrangement joins TRBV7-3 to TRBJ2-1, with 9 bases that match TRBD1. From germline, CDR1 is SGHTA and CDR2 FQGTGA. V gave up 4 bases and J gave up 8 bases; unmatched junction bases: 9. The CDR3 runs to 15 residues. The CDR3 protein is CASSSTRTGAHEQFF. The DNA of the CDR3 is TGTGCCAGCAGCTCTACGAGGACAGGGGCCCATGAGCAGTTCTTC.

This clone was found a few times. This chain connects TRBV7-9 to TRBJ1-1; 8 nucleotides agree with TRBD1. Per the germline V gene, CDR1 is SEHNR and CDR2 is FQNEAQ (reference sequence). The CDR3 sequence is 15 residues long. V gave up 4 bases and J gave up 1 base; unmatched junction bases: 5. CDR3 DNA: TGTGCCAGCAGCTCCGGACAGGGCGGGAACACTGAAGCTTTCTTT. It codes for CASSSGQGGNTEAFF. The variable domain in full, with the rest retrieved from reference TRBV7-9 and TRBJ1-1, is DTGVSQNPRHKITKRGQNVTFRCDPISEHNRLYWYRQTLGQGPEFLTYFQNEAQLEKSRLLSDRFSAERPKGSFSTLEIQRTEQGDSAMYLCASSSGQGGNTEAFFGQGTRLTVV.

This clone was counted only a few times. The chain joins TRBV5-4 to TRBJ2-7; a possible D gene is TRBD1 (6 bases). Germline V gene lookup returns CDR1 SGHNT and CDR2 YYREEE (reference sequence). The CDR3 loop spans 13 amino acids. The V and J ends lost 4 bases and 5 bases respectively, with 13 bases between them. This CDR3 reads CASSVTGIHEQYF. In DNA, the CDR3 is TGTGCCAGCAGCGTCACAGGGATCCACGAGCAGTACTTC.

The chain recombines TRBV5-4 with TRBJ2-7, with a possible D match to TRBD1 (6 bases). Between the trimmed V and J ends, which lost 2 bases and 1 base, there was a span of 10 bases. The CDR3 is 14 residues long. Germline V gene data show CDR1 as SGHNT and CDR2 as YYREEE (reference sequence). CDR3 DNA: TGTGCCAGCAGCTTAGGGACATCTTCCTACGAGCAGTACTTC. Its protein is CASSLGTSSYEQYF. The full variable domain, its missing parts supplied by reference TRBV5-4 and TRBJ2-7, is ETGVTQSPTHLIKTRGQQVTLRCSSQSGHNTVSWYQQALGQGPQFIFQYYREEENGRGNFPPRFSGLQFPNYSSELNVNALELDDSALYLCASSLGTSSYEQYFGPGTRLTVT.

This clone has more than one count but fewer than ten. V usage is TRBV7-3 and J usage is TRBJ2-2, with 7 bases that match TRBD1. The CDR3 extends over 16 amino acids. The germline V gene has CDR1 SGHTA and CDR2 FQGTGA. Trimming removed 4 bases from V and 0 bases from J; junction bases left unmatched: 5. This CDR3 reads CASSSTGDTNTGELFF. The DNA of the CDR3 is TGTGCCAGCAGCTCAACAGGGGATACGAACACCGGGGAGCTGTTTTTT.

The V call is TRBV18, the J call TRBJ1-4; TRBD1 aligns across 10 bases. The trim removed 7 bases at V and 6 bases at J, leaving 5 bases unmatched. This CDR3 spans 14 amino acids. Germline V CDR1 and CDR2: KGHSH, LQKENI. CDR3 bases: TGTGCCAGCTTCTCCGGGACAGGGGATGAAAAACTGTTTTTT. Its translation: CASFSGTGDEKLFF.

This clone was counted only a few times. The chain has TRBV30 and TRBJ1-2, with 9 bases identical to TRBD1. The V gene's germline CDR1 is GTSNPN and CDR2 SVGIG (reference sequence). This CDR3 is built from 15 residues. Germline trimming cut 5 bases from V and 7 bases from J; bases unmatched to any gene: 14. The DNA for the CDR3 is TGTGCCTGGGGTAGGGACAGGGAGGAGGTCGTTGGCTACACCTTC. This sequence encodes CAWGRDREEVVGYTF.

This clone was observed a handful of times. The chain uses TRBV4-3 and TRBJ2-1; the match to TRBD2 covers 8 bases. The CDR3 sequence is 16 residues long. With V trimmed by 1 base and J by 4 bases, 6 bases remained unmatched. Germline V CDR1 and CDR2: LGHNA, YSLEER. In DNA form, the CDR3 reads TGCGCCAGCAGCCAAGCAAGGAGCGGGAGTTACAATGAGCAGTTCTTC. Protein: CASSQARSGSYNEQFF.

The V call is TRBV28, the J call TRBJ2-1; 7 bases match TRBD2. Per the germline V gene, CDR1 is MDHEN and CDR2 is SYDVKM. The V and J ends lost 7 bases and 6 bases, in that order; junction bases with no gene match: 6. The CDR3 is made up of 13 amino acids. The CDR3 region is CASKSGIVNEQFF. The DNA of the CDR3 is TGTGCCAGCAAAAGCGGGATTGTCAATGAGCAGTTCTTC.

This chain uses TRBV7-2 with TRBJ2-1; 9 nucleotides align to TRBD1. The germline V gene has CDR1 SGHTA and CDR2 FQGNSA. The V segment lost 5 bases and the J segment 6 bases; nucleotides outside the gene matches: 11. This CDR3 has 16 amino acids. In nucleotides, the CDR3 is TGTGCCAGCAGCAAGAGCCGGGACAGGGTGGCCAATGAGCAGTTCTTC. Protein: CASSKSRDRVANEQFF.

This clone appeared a few times. The genes are TRBV5-1 and TRBJ2-5; no definite D call. V shed 0 bases and J shed 1 base, with 7 bases lying between them. The length of the CDR3 is 14 residues. CDR1 is SGHRS and CDR2 is YFSETQ in the germline V gene. The CDR3: CASSLESGQETQYF. CDR3 in DNA: TGCGCCAGCAGCTTGGAGTCGGGCCAAGAGACCCAGTACTTC.

Remarks on this clone: Other DNA sequences in the sample encode the same CDR3. This chain links TRBV18 with TRBJ2-7; possible D gene TRBD1, 5 bases. Trimming removed 2 bases at V and 4 bases at J, with 9 bases between. Germline CDR1 and CDR2: KGHSH and LQKENI. The CDR3 contains 13 residues. CDR3 in amino acids: CASSPSDSYEQYF. CDR3 nucleotide sequence: TGTGCCAGCTCACCATCTGACAGTTACGAGCAGTACTTC.

This clone has just one count. The V gene is TRBV7-8, the J gene TRBJ2-7; 10 bases are shared with TRBD2. The CDR3 has 17 amino acids. J was trimmed by 3 bases and V by 2 bases; bases with no gene match: 10. Germline lookup yields CDR1 SGHVS and CDR2 FQNEAQ. The CDR3 is CASSLSQMTSGYYEQYF. The CDR3, as DNA: TGTGCCAGCAGCTTATCCCAAATGACTAGCGGGTACTACGAGCAGTACTTC.

This clone was detected a few times. V and J are TRBV14 and TRBJ2-3; 12 bases are shared with TRBD2. The CDR3 totals 15 residues. Germline lookup yields CDR1 SGHDN and CDR2 FVKESK. V trimming: 6 bases; J trimming: 3 bases; junction bases outside the gene matches: 4. CDR3: CASSLAGGPTDTQYF. The CDR3 DNA is TGTGCCAGCAGTCTAGCGGGAGGGCCGACAGATACGCAGTATTTT.

The V and J genes are TRBV7-9 and TRBJ2-1; TRBD1 matches at 10 bases. The trim removed 5 bases at V and 3 bases at J, leaving 7 bases unmatched. This CDR3 is built from 16 residues. Looked up from germline, CDR1 is SEHNR and CDR2 is FQNEAQ (reference sequence). The CDR3 region has the DNA TGTGCCAGCAGCCCGACCGGGACAGGGGTCTACAATGAGCAGTTCTTC. It encodes CASSPTGTGVYNEQFF.